This TCR beta chain comes out of a study of T cell responses to AZD1222 COVID-19 vaccine (dated by TCRdb to the early 2020s). Study-wide context: AZD1222 recipients given second doses at about 4 weeks or at about 12 weeks were pooled, since spike-specific TCR depth and breadth were not found to differ between the two schedules. A total of 233 trial participants underwent TCR sequencing, of whom 207 received two doses of AZD1222 and about 25 received two doses of the MenACWY control vaccine. Enrollment into the trials was organized by age into subgroups of 18-55, 56-69 and 70-plus years, and those subgroups contained approximately 150, 30 and 60 TCR-sequenced participants, respectively. On the study overall, not on this receptor specifically: The 56-69-year group was small, and its depth increase did not reach significance, likely because of low power. Participants were mostly white British and included more females than males, and it was suggested by the authors that clonal diversity may have been underestimated. Conclusions about previously exposed vaccinees are limited because only 5 or 6 AZD1222 recipients were SARS-CoV-2 seropositive at baseline. The vaccine-associated CD4 TCRs covered the entire spike protein, and the dominant responses fell in regions 160-218 and 743-854. Nearly half of unique spike-specific TCRs reportedly recognized epitopes outside regions mutated in the B.1.351 and B.1.1.7 variants. After two AZD1222 doses, both the breadth and the depth of spike-specific TCRs were significantly higher than at day 0 and than in MenACWY recipients. Because no day 14 peak-response samples were available, the repertoires could be characterized only after the peak T cell response.

The time point label here, explained by the study, means: baseline before first vaccination. Vaccinee samples were obtained from the UK trials COV001 and COV002, which included a single-blind randomized controlled phase 2/3 trial of AZD1222 (ChAdOx1 nCoV-19) in healthy adults. For TCRbeta chain sequencing, PBMC samples were collected from trial participants at day 0 and at day 28 after the second dose. As to this clone: This clone's antigen is unknown. No base quality information exists; no much larger clone differs at one position.

The CDR3 regions of human TCRbeta chains were analyzed by immunosequencing. The source study handled its data this way. TCRs in the repertoires were matched against a reference library of SARS-CoV-2-specific TCRs that had been generated with the MIRA antigen-specificity platform. Breadth meant the fraction of unique TCRs that were SARS-CoV-2-associated, whereas depth meant the fraction of total T cells that were SARS-CoV-2-associated. Using the MIRA data, each spike-specific TCR was assigned both to the spike region to which the TCR was reactive and to a CD4 or CD8 class. Log10-transformed breadth and depth values were compared by one-way ANOVA with Sidak's multiple comparisons tests. TCRdb's version of the immuneACCESS table is confined to in-frame rearrangements and falls short of the full clone set. An unresolved V gene accounts for under half of the shortfall where checked; the remainder is of unknown origin. D and trimming were read from the DNA, whereas the V and J calls and clone size are those reported in that table. The sample profile shows some 140,000 clones; 75% to 95% of them were found once. Around 2.7% of the sample is held by the ten biggest clonotypes.

The CDR3 measures 17 amino acids from cysteine to phenylalanine. The entry retains the CDR3 DNA only, 51 bases that are in frame from base 1. As encoded in the germline V gene, CDR1 is SGHTA while CDR2 is FQGNSA. From V the trimming removes 5 bases and from J it removes 3 bases, while the gene matches leave 12 bases of the junction unaccounted for. The origin of this receptor is an adult in good health. The sequence links TRBV7-2 to TRBJ1-2, and 10 bases in between align with TRBD1. This specimen consisted of peripheral blood, obtained on day 0 of AZD1222 vaccination. The base sequence is TGTGCCAGCAGCGCTCTCCTGGGACAGGGGCCGGACTATGGCTACACCTTC. This is translated as CASSALLGQGPDYGYTF.